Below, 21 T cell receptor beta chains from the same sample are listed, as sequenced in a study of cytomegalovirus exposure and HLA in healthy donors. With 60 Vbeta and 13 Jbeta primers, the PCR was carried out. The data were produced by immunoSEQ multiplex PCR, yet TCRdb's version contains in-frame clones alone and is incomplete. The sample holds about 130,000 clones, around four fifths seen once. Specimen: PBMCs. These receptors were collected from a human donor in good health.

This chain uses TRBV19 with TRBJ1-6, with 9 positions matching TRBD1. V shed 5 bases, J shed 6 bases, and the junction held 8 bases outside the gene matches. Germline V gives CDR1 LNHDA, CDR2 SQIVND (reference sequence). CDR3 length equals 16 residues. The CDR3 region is CASSPGQGMGNSPLHF. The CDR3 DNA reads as TGTGCCAGTAGTCCTGGACAGGGGATGGGTAATTCACCCCTCCACTTT.

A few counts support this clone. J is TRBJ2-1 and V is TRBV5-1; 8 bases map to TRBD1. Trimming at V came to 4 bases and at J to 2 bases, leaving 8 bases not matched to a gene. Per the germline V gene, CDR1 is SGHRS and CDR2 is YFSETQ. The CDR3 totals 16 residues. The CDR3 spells CASSRSGTGTYNEQFF. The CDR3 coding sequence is TGCGCCAGCAGCCGTTCCGGGACAGGTACCTACAATGAGCAGTTCTTC.

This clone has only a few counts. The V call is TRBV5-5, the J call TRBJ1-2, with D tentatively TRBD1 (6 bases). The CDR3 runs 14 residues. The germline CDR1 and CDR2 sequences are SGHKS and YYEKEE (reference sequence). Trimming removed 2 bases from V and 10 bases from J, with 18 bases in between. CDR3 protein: CASSFQGQVGSYTF. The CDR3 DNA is TGTGCCAGCAGCTTTCAGGGGCAAGTCGGTTCCTACACCTTC. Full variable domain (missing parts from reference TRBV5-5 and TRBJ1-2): DAGVTQSPTHLIKTRGQQVTLRCSPISGHKSVSWYQQVLGQGPQFIFQYYEKEERGRGNFPDRFSARQFPNYSSELNVNALLLGDSALYLCASSFQGQVGSYTFGSGTRLTVV.

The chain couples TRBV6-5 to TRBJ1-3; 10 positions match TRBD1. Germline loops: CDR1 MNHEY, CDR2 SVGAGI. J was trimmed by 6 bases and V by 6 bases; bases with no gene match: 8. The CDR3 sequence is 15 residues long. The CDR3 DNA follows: TGTGCCAGCAGCCCGCCGGGGACAGGGGAAAACACCATATATTTT. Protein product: CASSPPGTGENTIYF.

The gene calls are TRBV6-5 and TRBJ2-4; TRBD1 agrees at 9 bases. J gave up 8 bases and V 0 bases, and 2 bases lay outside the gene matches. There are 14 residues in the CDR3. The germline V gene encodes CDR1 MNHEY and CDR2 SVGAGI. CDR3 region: CASSYSDRGYIQYF. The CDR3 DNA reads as TGTGCCAGCAGTTACTCGGACAGGGGTTACATTCAGTACTTC.

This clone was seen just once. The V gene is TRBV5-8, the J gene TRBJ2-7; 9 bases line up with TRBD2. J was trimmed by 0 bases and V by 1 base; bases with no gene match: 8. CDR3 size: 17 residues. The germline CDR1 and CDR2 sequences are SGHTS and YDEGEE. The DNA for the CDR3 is TGTGCCAGCAGCTTGATGGCTAGCGGGGCTAGCTCCTACGAGCAGTACTTC. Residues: CASSLMASGASSYEQYF.

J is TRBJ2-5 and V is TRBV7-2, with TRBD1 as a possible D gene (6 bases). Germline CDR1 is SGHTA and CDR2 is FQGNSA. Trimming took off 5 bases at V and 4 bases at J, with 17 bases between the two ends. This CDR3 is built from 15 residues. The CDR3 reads CASSKGGRWGETQYF. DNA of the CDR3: TGTGCCAGCAGCAAAGGGGGACGCTGGGGAGAGACCCAGTACTTC.

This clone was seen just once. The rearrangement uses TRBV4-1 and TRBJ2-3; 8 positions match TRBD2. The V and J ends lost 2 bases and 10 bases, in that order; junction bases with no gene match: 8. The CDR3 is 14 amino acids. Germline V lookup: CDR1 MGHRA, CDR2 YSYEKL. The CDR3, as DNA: TGCGCCAGCAGCCAACCGGGACTAGTCCCCCCGCAGTATTTT. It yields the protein CASSQPGLVPPQYF.

DNA for the CDR3: TGTGCCAGCAGTCCGGGACAACTAGGACATGGCTACACCTTC. This sequence encodes CASSPGQLGHGYTF. V usage is TRBV6-1 and J usage is TRBJ1-2; weak D call: TRBD1 (6 bases). Deletions cut 5 bases from V and 6 bases from J, with 16 bases between. CDR3 size: 14 residues. Per germline, CDR1 MNHNS and CDR2 SASEGT.

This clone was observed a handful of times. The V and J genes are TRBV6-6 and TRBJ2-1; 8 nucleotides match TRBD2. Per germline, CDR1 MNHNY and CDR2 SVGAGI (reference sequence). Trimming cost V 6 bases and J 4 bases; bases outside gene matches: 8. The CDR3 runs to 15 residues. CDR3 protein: CASSRGGPNYNEQFF. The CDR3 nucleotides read TGTGCCAGCAGCCGGGGGGGCCCGAATTACAATGAGCAGTTCTTC.

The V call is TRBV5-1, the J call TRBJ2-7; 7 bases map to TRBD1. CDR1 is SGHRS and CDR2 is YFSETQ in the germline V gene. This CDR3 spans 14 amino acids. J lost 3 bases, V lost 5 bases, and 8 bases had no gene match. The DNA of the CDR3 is TGCGCCAGCAGGATTTGGACAGGATTCTACGAGCAGTACTTC. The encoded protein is CASRIWTGFYEQYF. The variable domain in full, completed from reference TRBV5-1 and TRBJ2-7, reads KAGVTQTPRYLIKTRGQQVTLSCSPISGHRSVSWYQQTPGQGLQFLFEYFSETQRNKGNFPGRFSGRQFSNSRSEMNVSTLELGDSALYLCASRIWTGFYEQYFGPGTRLTVT.

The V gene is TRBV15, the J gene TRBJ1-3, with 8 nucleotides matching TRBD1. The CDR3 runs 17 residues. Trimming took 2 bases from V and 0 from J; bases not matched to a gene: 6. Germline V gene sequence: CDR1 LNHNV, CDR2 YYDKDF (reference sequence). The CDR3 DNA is TGTGCCACCAGCAGACGACAGGGGATTAACTCTGGAAACACCATATATTTT. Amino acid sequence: CATSRRQGINSGNTIYF.

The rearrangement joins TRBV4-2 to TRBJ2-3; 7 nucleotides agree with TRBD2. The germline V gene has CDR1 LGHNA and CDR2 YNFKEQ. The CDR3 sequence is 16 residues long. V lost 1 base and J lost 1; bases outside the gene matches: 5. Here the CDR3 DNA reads TGTGCCAGCAGCCAAGCGCTAGCGGCAGGCACAGATACGCAGTATTTT. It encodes CASSQALAAGTDTQYF.

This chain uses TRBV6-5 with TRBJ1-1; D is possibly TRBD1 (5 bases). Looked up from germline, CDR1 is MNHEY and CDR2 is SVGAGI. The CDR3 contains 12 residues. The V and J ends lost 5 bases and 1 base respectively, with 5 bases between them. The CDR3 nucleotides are TGTGCCAGCAGTACAGGGAACACTGAAGCTTTCTTT. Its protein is CASSTGNTEAFF.

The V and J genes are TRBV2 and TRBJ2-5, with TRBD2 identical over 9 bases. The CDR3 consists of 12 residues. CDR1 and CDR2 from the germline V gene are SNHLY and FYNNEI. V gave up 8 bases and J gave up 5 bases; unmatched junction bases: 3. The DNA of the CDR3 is TGTGCCAGCGGGGCGGGGGGGGAGACCCAGTACTTC. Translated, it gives CASGAGGETQYF.

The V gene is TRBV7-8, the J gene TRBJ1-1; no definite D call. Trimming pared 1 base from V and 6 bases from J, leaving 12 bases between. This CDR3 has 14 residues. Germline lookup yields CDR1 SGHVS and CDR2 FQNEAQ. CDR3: CASSLVYALSEAFF. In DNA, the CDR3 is TGTGCCAGCAGCTTAGTTTACGCGTTGTCTGAAGCTTTCTTT.

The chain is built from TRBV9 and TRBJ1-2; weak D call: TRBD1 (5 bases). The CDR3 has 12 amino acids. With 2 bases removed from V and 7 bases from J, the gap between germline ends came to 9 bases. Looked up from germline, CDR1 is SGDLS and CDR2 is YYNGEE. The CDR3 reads CASSVQGGGYTF. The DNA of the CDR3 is TGTGCCAGCAGCGTCCAGGGAGGTGGCTACACCTTC.

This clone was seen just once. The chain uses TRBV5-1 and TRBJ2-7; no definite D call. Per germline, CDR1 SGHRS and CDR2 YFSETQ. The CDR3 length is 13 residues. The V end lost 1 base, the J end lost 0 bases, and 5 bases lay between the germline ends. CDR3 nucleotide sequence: TGCGCCAGCAGCTTGCCGAGCTCCTACGAGCAGTACTTC. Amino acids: CASSLPSSYEQYF.

The CDR3 DNA reads as TGCGCCGGGGGGGCCAGGATGAACACTGAAGCTTTCTTT. The encoded protein is CAGGARMNTEAFF. V gene TRBV10-2 combines with J gene TRBJ1-1; tentatively, D is TRBD1 (6 bases). Germline V gene lookup returns CDR1 WSHSY and CDR2 SAAADI. V was cut by 11 bases and J by 0 bases, with 13 bases left in between. This CDR3 is 13 amino acids long.

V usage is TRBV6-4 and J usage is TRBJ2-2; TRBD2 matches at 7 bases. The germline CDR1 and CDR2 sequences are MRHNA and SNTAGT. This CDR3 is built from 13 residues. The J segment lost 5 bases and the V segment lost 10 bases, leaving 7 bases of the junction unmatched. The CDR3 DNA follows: TGTGCCATCCTAATGGGGGGGACCGGGGAGCTGTTTTTT. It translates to CAILMGGTGELFF.

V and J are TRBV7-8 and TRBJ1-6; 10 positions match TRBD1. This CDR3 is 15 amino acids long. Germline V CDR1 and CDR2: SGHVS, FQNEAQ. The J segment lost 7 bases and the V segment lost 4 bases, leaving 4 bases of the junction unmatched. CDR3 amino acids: CASSSWTGGNSPLHF. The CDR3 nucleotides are TGTGCCAGCAGCTCCTGGACAGGGGGAAATTCACCCCTCCACTTT.